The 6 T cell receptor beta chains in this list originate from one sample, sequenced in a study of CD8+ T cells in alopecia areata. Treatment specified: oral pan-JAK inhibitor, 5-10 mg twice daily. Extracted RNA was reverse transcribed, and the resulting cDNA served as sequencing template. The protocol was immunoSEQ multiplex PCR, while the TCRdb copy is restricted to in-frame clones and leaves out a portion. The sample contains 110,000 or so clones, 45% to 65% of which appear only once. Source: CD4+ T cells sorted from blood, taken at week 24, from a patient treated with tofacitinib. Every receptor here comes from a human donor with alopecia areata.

For the CDR3, the DNA is TGCGCCAGCAGTCAATCGGAAGGAGGGGCAGAGACCCAGTACTTC. This sequence encodes CASSQSEGGAETQYF. This chain connects TRBV23-1 to TRBJ2-5; TRBD2 is a possible D gene (6 bases). TRBV23-1 carries the ORF label, with uncertain function. V was trimmed by 0 bases and J by 4 bases, leaving 12 bases between them. This CDR3 is 15 amino acids long.

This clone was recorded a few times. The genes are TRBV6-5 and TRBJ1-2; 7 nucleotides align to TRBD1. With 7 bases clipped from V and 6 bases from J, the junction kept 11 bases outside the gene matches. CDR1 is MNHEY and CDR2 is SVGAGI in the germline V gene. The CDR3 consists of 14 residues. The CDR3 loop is CASNQGGQRDGYTF. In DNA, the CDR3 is TGTGCCAGCAACCAGGGGGGACAGCGGGATGGCTACACCTTC.

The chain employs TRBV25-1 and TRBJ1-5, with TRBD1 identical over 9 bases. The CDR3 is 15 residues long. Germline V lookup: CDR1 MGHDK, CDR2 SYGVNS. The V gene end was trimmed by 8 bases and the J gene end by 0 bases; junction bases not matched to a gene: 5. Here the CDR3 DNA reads TGTGCCAGCGCCGACAGGGGGTATAGCAATCAGCCCCAGCATTTT. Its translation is CASADRGYSNQPQHF.

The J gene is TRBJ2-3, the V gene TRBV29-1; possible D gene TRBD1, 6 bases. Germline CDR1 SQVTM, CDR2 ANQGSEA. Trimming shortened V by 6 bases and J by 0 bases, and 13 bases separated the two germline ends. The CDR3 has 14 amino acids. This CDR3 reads CSVTRGTSTDTQYF. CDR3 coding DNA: TGCAGCGTGACCAGGGGAACTAGCACAGATACGCAGTATTTT.

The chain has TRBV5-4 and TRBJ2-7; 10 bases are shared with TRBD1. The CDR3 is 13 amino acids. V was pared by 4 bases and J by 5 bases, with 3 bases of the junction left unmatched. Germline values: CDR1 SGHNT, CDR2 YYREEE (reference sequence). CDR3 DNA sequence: TGTGCCAGCAGCCGACAGGGGGCCGACGAGCAGTACTTC. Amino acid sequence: CASSRQGADEQYF.

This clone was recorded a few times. CDR3: CATSTRQTANYGYTF. The CDR3 coding sequence is TGTGCCACCAGCACCCGACAGACGGCTAACTATGGCTACACCTTC. This sequence joins TRBV15 and TRBJ1-2; a possible D gene is TRBD1 (5 bases). Trimming took off 4 bases at V and 0 bases at J, with 12 bases between the two ends. In germline, CDR1 is LNHNV, CDR2 YYDKDF (reference sequence). The CDR3 is 15 residues long.